Described below is a single TCR beta chain sequence and its context. This sample is part of a study of blood T cell repertoires in COVID-19. The CDR3 sequence is 13 residues long. V lost 0 bases and J lost 8, with 8 bases in between. Germline assignment: CDR1 MGHRA and CDR2 YSYEKL. Profiled with immunoSEQ multiplex PCR; TCRdb holds only in-frame clones, not every one. Of tens of thousands of clones in the sample, 91% were seen once. Sequencing was performed on peripheral blood. The chain recombines TRBV4-1 with TRBJ2-1; the D is unclear. The TCR comes from a woman in her fifties or sixties with active or convalescent COVID-19. The CDR3 spells CASSQERLDEQFF. The CDR3 coding sequence is TGCGCCAGCAGCCAAGAGCGCTTGGATGAGCAGTTCTTC.